The rows below give T cell receptor beta chains drawn from one sample of a study of T cell responses to AZD1222 COVID-19 vaccine. The table came from immunoSEQ multiplex PCR; TCRdb's copy has only in-frame clones and leaves some out. The data hold under 70,000 clones, with approximately 85% observed a single time. Source: peripheral blood, taken on day 0 of MenACWY control vaccination. Receptors were obtained from an adult in good health. Each CDR3 is given with its conserved first and last residue. A D gene is named only where the DNA matches it firmly. The listing skips clone size in some rows; elsewhere it reads once, few, many or a size class.

few	TRBV19	TRBD2	TRBJ2-1	CASSIGLAGNEQFF	TGTGCCAGTAGTATCGGACTAGCGGGTAATGAGCAGTTCTTC
NA	TRBV2	NA	TRBJ1-1	CASSEALYGNTEAFF	TGTGCCAGCAGTGAAGCGCTTTACGGGAACACTGAAGCTTTCTTT
few	TRBV5-1	NA	TRBJ2-7	CASSLQPPYEQYF	TGCGCCAGCAGCTTGCAGCCGCCATACGAGCAGTACTTC
NA	TRBV6-5	NA	TRBJ1-5	CASSYDLDLGQPQHF	TGTGCCAGCAGCTATGACCTTGACCTAGGGCAGCCCCAGCATTTT
NA	TRBV19	NA	TRBJ1-3	CASSLQGKPGNTIYF	TGTGCCAGTAGTCTTCAGGGGAAGCCTGGAAACACCATATATTTT
NA	TRBV2	TRBD1	TRBJ2-6	CASSEIKRDRVRPGANVLTF	TGTGCCAGCAGTGAAATTAAAAGGGACAGGGTACGACCTGGGGCCAACGTCCTGACTTTC
once	TRBV28	NA	TRBJ2-7	CASSSHPTPRNEQYF	TGTGCCAGCAGTTCCCACCCGACGCCCCGAAACGAGCAGTACTTC
NA	TRBV28	TRBD1	TRBJ2-1	CASSLGQHQRLSYNEQFF	TGTGCCAGCAGTTTGGGACAGCACCAGCGCCTCTCCTACAATGAGCAGTTCTTC
once	TRBV3-1/TRBV3-2	NA	TRBJ2-1	CASSHGTRNNEQFF	TGTGCCAGCAGCCATGGAACTAGAAACAATGAGCAGTTCTTC
NA	TRBV5-6	NA	TRBJ1-1	CASSPGGRDAEAFF	TGTGCCAGCAGCCCCGGAGGTAGGGACGCTGAAGCTTTCTTT
NA	TRBV5-1	NA	TRBJ2-5	CASSLDSQETQYF	TGCGCCAGCAGCTTGGACAGCCAAGAGACCCAGTACTTC
NA	TRBV19	TRBD1	TRBJ1-4	CASSTGTGIEKLFF	TGTGCCAGTAGTACCGGGACAGGGATCGAAAAACTGTTTTTT
NA	TRBV7-2	TRBD2	TRBJ2-7	CASSLRSGGSSYEQYF	TGTGCCAGCAGCCTCAGGAGCGGGGGGAGCTCCTACGAGCAGTACTTC
NA	TRBV6-5	NA	TRBJ1-6	CASSYVRDPYNSPLHF	TGTGCCAGCAGTTACGTACGGGACCCCTATAATTCACCCCTCCACTTT
NA	TRBV5-6	TRBD1	TRBJ1-3	CASSLVPTGGSGNTIYF	TGTGCCAGCAGCTTGGTCCCGACAGGGGGATCTGGAAACACCATATATTTT
NA	TRBV6-5	TRBD2	TRBJ2-7	CASRLGLAGHYEQYF	TGTGCCAGCAGGCTGGGACTAGCGGGCCACTACGAGCAGTACTTC
NA	TRBV6-2/TRBV6-3	NA	TRBJ1-2	CASSTGNYGYTF	TGTGCCAGCAGTACAGGGAACTATGGCTACACCTTC
NA	TRBV7-9	NA	TRBJ1-1	CASSLERGEAFF	TGTGCCAGCAGCTTAGAGCGGGGTGAAGCTTTCTTT
NA	TRBV3-1/TRBV3-2	TRBD1	TRBJ2-1	CASSLTGQAPYNEQFF	TGTGCCAGCAGCCTTACGGGACAGGCCCCCTACAATGAGCAGTTCTTC
NA	TRBV7-6	TRBD2	TRBJ2-7	CASSLASSGFSYEQYF	TGTGCCAGCAGCTTAGCGAGTAGCGGGTTCTCCTACGAGCAGTACTTC
NA	TRBV9	NA	TRBJ2-7	CASSVGADSSYEQYF	TGTGCCAGCAGCGTAGGGGCCGACAGCTCCTACGAGCAGTACTTC
NA	TRBV10-3	TRBD1	TRBJ2-7	CAISGTGASYEQYF	TGTGCCATCAGTGGGACAGGGGCATCCTACGAGCAGTACTTC
NA	TRBV7-9	TRBD1	TRBJ2-1	CASSFLGDRGYNEQFF	TGTGCCAGCAGCTTCCTAGGGGACAGGGGTTACAATGAGCAGTTCTTC
NA	TRBV5-1	NA	TRBJ1-5	CASSLSGALNQPQHF	TGCGCCAGCAGCTTGTCGGGGGCACTCAATCAGCCCCAGCATTTT
NA	TRBV28	NA	TRBJ1-5	CASSLGSQGPHQPQHF	TGTGCCAGCAGTTTAGGCAGCCAGGGCCCACATCAGCCCCAGCATTTT
NA	TRBV5-6	TRBD1	TRBJ1-4	CASSFNRGNEKLFF	TGTGCCAGCAGCTTCAACAGGGGGAATGAAAAACTGTTTTTT
NA	TRBV12-3/TRBV12-4	NA	TRBJ1-5	CASSSALNQPQHF	TGTGCCAGCAGTTCCGCCCTCAATCAGCCCCAGCATTTT
NA	TRBV5-1	NA	TRBJ2-2	CASTSGMNTGELFF	TGCGCCAGTACAAGCGGAATGAACACCGGGGAGCTGTTTTTT
few	TRBV5-6	NA	TRBJ1-6	CASSLAAGTAAF	TGTGCCAGCAGCTTGGCCGCCGGGACCGCGGCTTTT
few	TRBV2	NA	TRBJ1-3	CASSEGTPSGNTIYF	TGTGCCAGCAGTGAGGGGACACCCTCTGGAAACACCATATATTTT
NA	TRBV6-6	TRBD1	TRBJ2-1	CASSGTGTYNEQFF	TGTGCCAGCAGCGGGACAGGGACCTACAATGAGCAGTTCTTC
NA	TRBV7-8	NA	TRBJ1-6	CASRDTDNSPLHF	TGTGCCAGCCGGGACACTGATAATTCACCCCTCCACTTT
few	TRBV19	TRBD1	TRBJ1-1	CASRGQENTEAFF	TGTGCCAGTAGGGGACAGGAGAACACTGAAGCTTTCTTT
NA	TRBV2	NA	TRBJ1-5	CASSVNDQGLGQPQHF	TGTGCCAGCAGTGTAAATGACCAGGGCTTAGGTCAGCCCCAGCATTTT
NA	TRBV29-1	TRBD2	TRBJ2-1	CSVGRTSLNEQFF	TGCAGCGTTGGGAGGACTAGCCTCAATGAGCAGTTCTTC
NA	TRBV14	NA	TRBJ1-3	CASSQTRGTGNTIYF	TGTGCCAGCAGCCAAACGAGGGGGACTGGAAACACCATATATTTT
NA	TRBV7-6	TRBD1	TRBJ1-1	CASSSRQGSTEAFF	TGTGCCAGCAGCTCGAGACAGGGGAGCACTGAAGCTTTCTTT
NA	TRBV20-1	NA	TRBJ1-2	CSASGGDGGYTF	TGCAGTGCTAGTGGTGGGGATGGTGGCTACACCTTC
few	TRBV6-6	NA	TRBJ2-3	CASRFSESRADTQYF	TGTGCCAGCAGGTTCAGCGAGAGTAGGGCAGATACGCAGTATTTT
NA	TRBV5-1	TRBD1	TRBJ2-1	CASSSKPGQGQYNEQFF	TGCGCCAGCAGCTCTAAGCCGGGACAGGGCCAATACAATGAGCAGTTCTTC
few	TRBV19	NA	TRBJ1-4	CASSNLKLFF	TGTGCCAGCTCCAATCTTAAACTGTTTTTT